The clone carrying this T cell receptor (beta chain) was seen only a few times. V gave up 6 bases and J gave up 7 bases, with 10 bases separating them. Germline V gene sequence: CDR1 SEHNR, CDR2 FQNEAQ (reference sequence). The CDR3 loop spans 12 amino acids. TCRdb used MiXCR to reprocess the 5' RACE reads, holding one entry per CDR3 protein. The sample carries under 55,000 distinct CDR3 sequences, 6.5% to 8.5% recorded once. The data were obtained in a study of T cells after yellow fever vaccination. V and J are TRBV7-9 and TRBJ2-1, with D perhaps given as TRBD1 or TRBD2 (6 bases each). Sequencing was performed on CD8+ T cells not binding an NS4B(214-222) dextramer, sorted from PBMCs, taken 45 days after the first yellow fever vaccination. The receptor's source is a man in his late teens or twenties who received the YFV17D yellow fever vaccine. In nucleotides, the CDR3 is TGTGCCAGCAGACCGGGGGCGAATGAGCAGTTCTTC. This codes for CASRPGANEQFF.